This record covers a single T cell receptor beta chain. With random hexamers, reverse transcription was performed on roughly 0.5 to 1 ug of RNA. The method of amplification for TCR beta CDR3 was immunoSEQ multiplex PCR, covering 54 Vbeta and 13 Jbeta. MiXCR, run by TCRdb on the immunoSEQ multiplex PCR reads, gives a single entry per CDR3 protein. The profile shows roughly 300,000 distinct CDR3 sequences, approximately 81% of them singletons. V lost 6 bases, J lost 4 bases, and 9 bases lay in between. This CDR3 is 12 amino acids long. The V gene's germline CDR1 is MNHEY and CDR2 SMNVEV (reference sequence). The data originate from a study of CD8 T cells in Susac syndrome. Sequencing targeted TCR beta in blood CD8+ and CD4+ T cells. The patients serving as multiple sclerosis controls were treatment-naive. They had stable or active relapsing-remitting disease and fulfilled revised McDonald criteria. CD8+ and CD4+ T cells were negatively isolated; TEMRA cells were FACS-enriched.

The rearrangement joins TRBV27 to TRBJ1-2; the D is unclear. The receptor comes from a human donor with multiple sclerosis. The sample consisted of CD8+ T cells from PBMCs. CDR3 sequence (DNA): TGTGCCAGCAGGAAGGGCCTCTATGGCTACACCTTC. Translated: CASRKGLYGYTF.